The 30 T cell receptor beta chains below come from one sample, sequenced in a study of identical twins' blood T cells. TCRdb recomputed calls from the 5' RACE reads with MiXCR, one row per CDR3 protein. The sample contains fewer than 450,000 distinct CDR3 sequences, roughly 31% of which appear only once. The sequenced sample was PBMCs. All receptors derive from a woman between 18 and 50 years old in good health.

This clonotype was counted only a few times. CDR3: CASSSLSGVYGYTF. The CDR3 DNA sequence: TGTGCCAGCAGCTCCTTATCAGGGGTTTATGGCTACACCTTC. V usage is TRBV7-9 and J usage is TRBJ1-2, with TRBD1 as a possible D gene (6 bases). In germline, CDR1 is SEHNR, CDR2 FQNEAQ (reference sequence). V was trimmed by 4 bases and J by 5 bases, leaving 14 bases between them. The CDR3 runs 14 residues.

This clonotype was seen many times. V and J are TRBV5-1 and TRBJ2-3; D perhaps matches TRBD1 (6 bases). Per the germline V gene, CDR1 is SGHRS and CDR2 is YFSETQ. The CDR3 has 14 residues. The V and J ends lost 3 bases and 1 base respectively, with 9 bases between them. CDR3 amino acids: CASSWGHRTDTQYF. In DNA, the CDR3 is TGCGCCAGCAGCTGGGGACACCGCACAGATACGCAGTATTTT.

The chain recombines TRBV14 with TRBJ2-1, with D possibly TRBD2 on 6 matching bases. The CDR3 extends over 13 amino acids. Per germline, CDR1 SGHDN and CDR2 FVKESK. The V and J ends lost 9 bases and 1 base respectively, with 10 bases between them. The CDR3 DNA reads as TGTGCCAGTACTAGCACTTCCTACAATGAGCAGTTCTTC. Protein sequence: CASTSTSYNEQFF.

The chain recombines TRBV13 with TRBJ2-3, with D maybe TRBD2 (5 bases). From germline, CDR1 is PRHDT and CDR2 FYEKMQ (reference sequence). The length of the CDR3 is 13 residues. The V gene lost 4 bases and the J gene lost 7 bases, with 12 bases spanning the gap. DNA for the CDR3: TGTGCCAGCAGCTACATTAGCGAGAATACGCAGTATTTT. As protein: CASSYISENTQYF.

CDR3 sequence (DNA): TGCGCCAGCAGCCAAGTCAAGGACGACGCTTTAGGGCCTAACTATGGCTACACCTTC. Translated: CASSQVKDDALGPNYGYTF. This chain joins TRBV4-3 and TRBJ1-2; D is unresolved. The CDR3 spans 19 residues. With 1 base removed from V and 0 bases from J, the gap between germline ends came to 21 bases. Germline V gene data show CDR1 as LGHNA and CDR2 as YSLEER.

The V gene is TRBV20-1, the J gene TRBJ1-1; 10 bases are shared with TRBD1. The V segment lost 0 bases and the J segment 7 bases; nucleotides outside the gene matches: 8. The CDR3 contains 15 residues. The germline gives CDR1 DFQATT, CDR2 SNEGSKA (reference sequence). CDR3 amino acids: CSARDRDRGGGEAFF. CDR3 coding DNA: TGCAGTGCTAGAGATCGGGACAGGGGAGGGGGTGAAGCTTTCTTT.

The V and J genes are TRBV2 and TRBJ2-7, with a tentative D call TRBD2 (5 bases). Trimming removed 6 bases at V and 3 bases at J, with 18 bases between. Germline V gene sequence: CDR1 SNHLY, CDR2 FYNNEI. This CDR3 has 15 amino acids. The CDR3 DNA reads as TGTGCCAGCAGGGCCAACGGGAATCTGGTCTACGAGCAGTACTTC. Translation gives CASRANGNLVYEQYF.

This clonotype has a count of ten or more. This sequence joins TRBV29-1 and TRBJ1-2; TRBD1 aligns across 7 bases. CDR1 is SQVTM and CDR2 is ANQGSEA in the germline V gene. There are 13 residues in the CDR3. With V trimmed by 3 bases and J by 4 bases, 5 bases remained unmatched. CDR3 in DNA: TGCAGCGTTGATGGGACAGCAACCTATGGCTACACCTTC. This gives the protein CSVDGTATYGYTF.

The V call is TRBV21-1, the J call TRBJ2-7. TRBV21-1 counts as a pseudogene. The CDR3 runs to 13 residues. The DNA for the CDR3 is TGTGCCAGCAGCAAAGTACTGTCCTACGAGCAGTACTTC. As protein: CASSKVLSYEQYF.

The chain has TRBV3-1 and TRBJ2-7; possible D gene TRBD2, 5 bases. Looked up from germline, CDR1 is LGHDT and CDR2 is YNNKEL (reference sequence). Trimming took 0 bases from V and 13 from J, leaving 13 bases between them. The CDR3 consists of 12 residues. The CDR3 DNA reads TGTGCCAGCAGCCAAGAGGCGGGTCCACTTTACTTC. Translation gives CASSQEAGPLYF.

J is TRBJ1-4 and V is TRBV7-6; no clear D gene. The CDR3 contains 14 residues. V shed 1 base and J shed 0 bases, with 3 bases lying between them. The V gene's germline CDR1 is SGHVS and CDR2 FNYEAQ. The DNA of the CDR3 is TGTGCCAGCAGCTTAGACACAACTAATGAAAAACTGTTTTTT. Its translation is CASSLDTTNEKLFF.

The chain couples TRBV20-1 to TRBJ2-7; TRBD2 is a possible D gene (5 bases). The ends were cut back, 5 bases at V and 6 bases at J, with 14 bases in the middle. Germline V gives CDR1 DFQATT, CDR2 SNEGSKA (reference sequence). CDR3 size: 12 residues. The CDR3 nucleotides are TGCAGTGCTTTTGAGGGTGGCCCCGAGCAGTACTTC. It specifies CSAFEGGPEQYF.

This clonotype was observed a handful of times. CDR3 in amino acids: CSARDGLRNTEAFF. The CDR3 DNA reads as TGCAGTGCTAGAGACGGACTGAGGAACACTGAAGCTTTCTTT. The rearrangement uses TRBV20-1 and TRBJ1-1; D not certain. V was clipped by 0 bases and J by 1 base, with 9 bases between them. From germline, CDR1 is DFQATT and CDR2 SNEGSKA (reference sequence). The CDR3 contains 14 residues.

This clonotype has only a few counts. The CDR3 here is CSARSIEDRQRNTIYF. CDR3 sequence (DNA): TGCAGTGCTAGATCGATTGAGGACAGACAGAGAAACACCATATATTTT. The chain is built from TRBV20-1 and TRBJ1-3, with TRBD1 as a possible D gene (6 bases). The CDR3 loop spans 16 amino acids. Trimming pared 2 bases from V and 5 bases from J, leaving 19 bases between. The V gene's germline CDR1 is DFQATT and CDR2 SNEGSKA (reference sequence).

The sample holds a few counts of this clonotype. The gene calls are TRBV2 and TRBJ1-2; tentatively, D is TRBD1 (5 bases). This CDR3 is 15 amino acids long. Germline CDR1 and CDR2: SNHLY and FYNNEI. The V gene lost 4 bases and the J gene lost 1 base, with 13 bases spanning the gap. The CDR3, as DNA: TGTGCCAGCAGTGTCCCGCCGACAGTTAACTATGGCTACACCTTC. Translating gives CASSVPPTVNYGYTF. Variable domain in full (rest from reference TRBV2 and TRBJ1-2): EPEVTQTPSHQVTQMGQEVILRCVPISNHLYFYWYRQILGQKVEFLVSFYNNEISEKSEIFDDQFSVERPDGSNFTLKIRSTKLEDSAMYFCASSVPPTVNYGYTFGSGTRLTVV.

The genes are TRBV18 and TRBJ1-1, with D unclear. The V gene's germline CDR1 is KGHSH and CDR2 LQKENI. Trimming shortened V by 3 bases and J by 5 bases, and 7 bases separated the two germline ends. The CDR3 has 12 amino acids. The CDR3 protein is CASSPPRTEAFF. The DNA for the CDR3 is TGTGCCAGCTCACCCCCTCGAACTGAAGCTTTCTTT.

This clonotype was recorded a few times. This sequence joins TRBV4-3 and TRBJ2-1; D is unresolved. This CDR3 is built from 18 residues. Germline V gene lookup returns CDR1 LGHNA and CDR2 YSLEER. V was clipped by 0 bases and J by 5 bases, with 20 bases between them. The CDR3 region is CASSQDSWAEAPNNEQFF. The CDR3 region has the DNA TGCGCCAGCAGCCAAGATTCCTGGGCGGAAGCCCCCAACAATGAGCAGTTCTTC.

To note about this clonotype: An end of the junction differs from the germline gene, which may be a read error. The V gene is TRBV29-1, the J gene TRBJ1-2, with 8 bases fitting TRBD1. The CDR3 consists of 13 residues. Germline CDR1 is SQVTM and CDR2 is ANQGSEA. The CDR3 DNA is TGCAGCGTTGACGGACAGGGATGGGGAGGCTACACCTTT. Its translation: CSVDGQGWGGYTF. Together with reference TRBV29-1 and TRBJ1-2, the CDR3 gives the full variable domain: SAVISQKPSRDICQRGTSLTIQCQVDSQVTMMFWYRQQPGQSLTLIATANQGSEATYESGFVIDKFPISRPNLTFSTLTVSNMSPEDSSIYLCSVDGQGWGGYTFGSGTRLTVV.

The rearrangement joins TRBV11-3 to TRBJ1-4; D not certain. CDR3 length equals 14 residues. V shed 1 base and J shed 12 bases, with 15 bases lying between them. Germline V CDR1 and CDR2: SGHNT, YENEEA. The CDR3 DNA is TGTGCCAGCAGCTTAGCGAGGAATTACGAAGAACTGTTTTTT. It specifies CASSLARNYEELFF.

This chain uses TRBV6-5 with TRBJ1-3; D not certain. Germline CDR1 and CDR2: MNHEY and SVGAGI. V shed 7 bases and J shed 4 bases, with 5 bases lying between them. The CDR3 is made up of 11 amino acids. The CDR3 region has the DNA TGTGCCAGCATATGGGGAAACACCATATATTTT. Its protein is CASIWGNTIYF.

The chain combines TRBV18 with TRBJ2-1, with a weak D call TRBD1 (6 bases). V lost 8 bases and J lost 7, with 15 bases in between. CDR3 size: 13 residues. Germline loops: CDR1 KGHSH, CDR2 LQKENI. This CDR3 reads CASADRSGNEQFF. The CDR3 DNA reads as TGTGCCAGCGCGGACAGATCCGGGAATGAGCAGTTCTTC.

For this clonotype: Mismatch with germline at one junction end may stem from a read error. The CDR3 is CASGPTGLPTEALF. The CDR3 DNA reads as TGTGCCAGCGGTCCGACAGGATTGCCCACTGAAGCTCTCTTT. This chain connects TRBV12-3 or TRBV12-4 to TRBJ1-1; D is possibly TRBD1 (6 bases). This CDR3 has 14 amino acids.

The chain has TRBV6-5 and TRBJ2-1; no clear D gene. Trimming took 2 bases from V and 3 from J, leaving 8 bases between them. The CDR3 length is 14 residues. CDR1 and CDR2 from the germline V gene are MNHEY and SVGAGI. Here the CDR3 reads CASSYGPIYNEQFF. The CDR3, as DNA: TGTGCCAGCAGTTACGGCCCTATCTACAATGAGCAGTTCTTC.

The J gene is TRBJ2-7, the V gene TRBV6-2 or TRBV6-3; TRBD2 matches at 7 bases. The CDR3 has 13 amino acids. In germline, CDR1 is MNHEY, CDR2 SVGEGT. After removal of 8 bases from V and 4 bases from J, the junction contained 8 bases not matched to a gene. The chain's CDR3 is CASFGLAAYEQYF. The CDR3 bases are TGTGCCAGCTTCGGGCTAGCGGCATACGAGCAGTACTTC.

This chain joins TRBV20-1 and TRBJ1-1; tentative D call: TRBD1 (5 bases). Germline CDR1 and CDR2: DFQATT and SNEGSKA (reference sequence). V gave up 5 bases and J gave up 4 bases, with 14 bases separating them. The CDR3 contains 13 residues. The CDR3, as DNA: TGCAGTGCTCGGGGGACGGCTATCACTGAAGCTTTCTTT. Protein sequence: CSARGTAITEAFF.

This clonotype has a handful of counts. This chain links TRBV5-1 with TRBJ1-1; possible D gene TRBD1, 5 bases. Trimming left V 4 bases short and J 0 bases short, with 10 bases between. In germline, CDR1 is SGHRS, CDR2 YFSETQ. This CDR3 spans 14 amino acids. The DNA for the CDR3 is TGCGCCAGCAGCCTACAGGATTTGAACACTGAAGCTTTCTTT. It translates to CASSLQDLNTEAFF.

As to this clonotype: Possible read error: a much larger clone is one base away. CDR3 region: CASSFPGTDTQYF. The CDR3 DNA follows: TGTGCCAGCAGCTTTCCGGGCACAGATACGCAGTATTTT. This rearrangement joins TRBV7-8 to TRBJ2-3, with D uncertain. The germline V and J ends were trimmed by 3 bases and 1 base, with 5 bases remaining between them. The CDR3 spans 13 residues. Germline CDR1 is SGHVS and CDR2 is FQNEAQ.

This sequence joins TRBV5-4 and TRBJ2-2, with 9 nucleotides matching TRBD1. Germline V gene data show CDR1 as SGHNT and CDR2 as YYREEE (reference sequence). This CDR3 contains 15 residues. The trim removed 5 bases at V and 3 bases at J, leaving 5 bases unmatched. The DNA of the CDR3 is TGTGCCAGCAGACGGGGACAGGGCGACACCGGGGAGCTGTTTTTT. Protein sequence: CASRRGQGDTGELFF.

This clonotype has just a few counts. V usage is TRBV7-2 and J usage is TRBJ2-3; D gene uncertain. There are 14 residues in the CDR3. Germline assignment: CDR1 SGHTA and CDR2 FQGNSA. V gave up 5 bases and J gave up 0 bases, with 9 bases separating them. CDR3 nucleotide sequence: TGTGCCAGCAGCGCCTTGATAAGCACAGATACGCAGTATTTT. It yields the protein CASSALISTDTQYF.

Only a few counts were recorded for this clonotype. This chain links TRBV20-1 with TRBJ2-1; no clear D. The CDR3 runs 17 residues. The V gene lost 0 bases and the J gene lost 0 bases, with 15 bases spanning the gap. Per the germline V gene, CDR1 is DFQATT and CDR2 is SNEGSKA (reference sequence). CDR3: CSARDEYAASSYNEQFF. CDR3 nucleotide sequence: TGCAGTGCTAGAGATGAATACGCCGCGAGCTCCTACAATGAGCAGTTCTTC.